The source of this T cell receptor beta chain is a study of ipilimumab plus nivolumab after autologous stem cell transplantation. Study-wide results and caveats: Per the authors, repertoire, Treg and microbiota data justify further study.

Clones were read by immunoSEQ multiplex PCR, and TCRdb kept only the in-frame ones, dropping some. This sample has 9,000 to 9,500 clones, with about 67% found just once. Ipilimumab, 1 mg/kg, started 14 to 28 days after autologous transplant. Regarding this clone: The antigen is not known.

The germline V gene encodes CDR1 SNHLY and CDR2 FYNNEI. This CDR3 is built from 14 residues. V lost 7 bases and J lost 2, with 13 bases in between. Material: PBMCs, obtained in a trial of ipilimumab plus nivolumab as post-transplant consolidation. J is TRBJ2-3 and V is TRBV2; D is unclear. This clonotype originated in a female donor with multiple myeloma. As DNA, the CDR3 is TGTGCCAGCAATCGGGCGGAGATCACAGATACGCAGTATTTT. Amino acids: CASNRAEITDTQYF.